This T cell receptor (beta chain) came from a study of blood T cell repertoires in COVID-19. Study overall: COVID-19 samples from acute and convalescent phases originated in the United States, Italy and Spain.

This study enrolled people aged roughly 18 to 100 from approximately 25 US geographic areas. Participants reported their clinical history, and cohort assignment relied on those reports. V shed 0 bases, J shed 8 bases, and the junction held 6 bases outside the gene matches. Germline loops: CDR1 LGHDT, CDR2 YNNKEL (reference sequence). The CDR3 is made up of 14 amino acids. In the study's own analysis: Nucleated cell counts were estimated from reference gene primer amplification. Data came from immunoSEQ multiplex PCR; TCRdb stores just in-frame clones and leaves some out. The V and J calls and clone size are taken from that table; D and trimming were inferred from the DNA. The top ten hold 4.1% of the sample, which has 270,000 or so clones, over 80% seen once.

The J gene is TRBJ1-2, the V gene TRBV3-1 (or the pseudogene TRBV3-2); 7 nucleotides match TRBD1. The sequencing sample was made of PBMCs or T cells enriched from blood (not recorded which). The sequence was obtained from a woman in her thirties with acute COVID-19. As DNA, the CDR3 is TGTGCCAGCAGCCAAGAAGGGACAGTAAGCGGCTACACCTTC. It yields the protein CASSQEGTVSGYTF.